This TCR beta chain was obtained from a study of T cell changes during pregnancy in multiple sclerosis. Profiling relied on immunoSEQ multiplex PCR, and the TCRdb table lists in-frame clones only, not all of them. Among around 36,000 clones listed, about 91% were seen once. The V segment lost 6 bases and the J segment 5 bases; nucleotides outside the gene matches: 13. Germline CDR1 and CDR2: SGHVS and FQNEAQ. The CDR3 is 17 amino acids. This chain uses TRBV7-8 with TRBJ2-1; TRBD2 matches 10 bases. The sample here was CD8+ T cells from peripheral blood mononuclear cells, taken before pregnancy. The sequence was obtained from a female donor with multiple sclerosis, enrolled in a pregnancy study. CDR3 bases: TGTGCCAGCAGGAAATGGAGCGGGAGGGCCGAGCACAATGAGCAGTTCTTC. This encodes CASRKWSGRAEHNEQFF.